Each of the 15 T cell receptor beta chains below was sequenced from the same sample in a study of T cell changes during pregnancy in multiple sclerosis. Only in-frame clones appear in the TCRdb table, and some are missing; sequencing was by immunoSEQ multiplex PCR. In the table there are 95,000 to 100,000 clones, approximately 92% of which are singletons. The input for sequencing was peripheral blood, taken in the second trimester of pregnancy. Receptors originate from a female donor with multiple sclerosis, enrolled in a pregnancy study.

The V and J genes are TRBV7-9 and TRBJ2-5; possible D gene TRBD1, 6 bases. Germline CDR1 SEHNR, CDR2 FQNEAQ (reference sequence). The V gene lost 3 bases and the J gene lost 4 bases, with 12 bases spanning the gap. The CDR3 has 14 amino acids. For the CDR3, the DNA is TGTGCCAGCAGCTTTACAGGGTCAGCAGAGACCCAGTACTTC. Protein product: CASSFTGSAETQYF.

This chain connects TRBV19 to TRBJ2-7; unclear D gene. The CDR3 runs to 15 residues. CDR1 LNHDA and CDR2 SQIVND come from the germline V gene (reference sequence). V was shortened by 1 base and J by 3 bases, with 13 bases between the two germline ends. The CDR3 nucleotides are TGTGCCAGTAGTATAGGAAGCGCCAAAGGCTACGAGCAGTACTTC. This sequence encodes CASSIGSAKGYEQYF.

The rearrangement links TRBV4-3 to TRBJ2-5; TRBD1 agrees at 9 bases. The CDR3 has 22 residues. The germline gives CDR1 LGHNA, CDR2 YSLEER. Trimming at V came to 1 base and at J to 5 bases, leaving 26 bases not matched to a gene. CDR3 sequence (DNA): TGCGCCAGCAGCCAAGTAAGATTAGGTGGCTCGGCACAGGGGGCCCGGCACGAGACCCAGTACTTC. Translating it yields CASSQVRLGGSAQGARHETQYF.

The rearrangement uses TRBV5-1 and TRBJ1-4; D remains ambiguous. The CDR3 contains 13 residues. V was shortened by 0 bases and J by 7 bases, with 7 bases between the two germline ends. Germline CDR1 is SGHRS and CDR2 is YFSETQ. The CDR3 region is CASSLGATEKLFF. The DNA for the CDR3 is TGCGCCAGCAGCTTGGGGGCGACTGAAAAACTGTTTTTT.

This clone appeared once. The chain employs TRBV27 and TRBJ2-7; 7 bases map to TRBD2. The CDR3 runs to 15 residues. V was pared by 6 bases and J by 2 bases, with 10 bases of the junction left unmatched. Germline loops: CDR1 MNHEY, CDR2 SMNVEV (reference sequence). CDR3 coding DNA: TGTGCCAGCAGCTCTGGGGGGGGACCCCCCTACGAGCAGTACTTC. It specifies CASSSGGGPPYEQYF.

The CDR3 loop reads CASSWPLAGGYEQYF. The CDR3 DNA sequence: TGTGCCAGCAGCTGGCCTCTAGCGGGCGGGTACGAGCAGTACTTC. The chain carries TRBV28 and TRBJ2-7, with 8 positions matching TRBD2. The CDR3 totals 15 residues. V was clipped by 6 bases and J by 4 bases; unmatched bases: 11. Germline assignment: CDR1 MDHEN and CDR2 SYDVKM. Filled out from reference TRBV28 and TRBJ2-7, the complete variable domain reads DVKVTQSSRYLVKRTGEKVFLECVQDMDHENMFWYRQDPGLGLRLIYFSYDVKMKEKGDIPEGYSVSREKKERFSLILESASTNQTSMYLCASSWPLAGGYEQYFGPGTRLTVT.

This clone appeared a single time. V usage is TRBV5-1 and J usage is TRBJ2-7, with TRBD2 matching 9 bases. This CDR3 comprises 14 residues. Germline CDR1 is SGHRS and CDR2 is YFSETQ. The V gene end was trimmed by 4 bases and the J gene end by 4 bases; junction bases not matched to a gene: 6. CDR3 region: CASSPGTSRYEQYF. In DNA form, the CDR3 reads TGCGCCAGCAGCCCAGGGACTAGCAGGTACGAGCAGTACTTC.

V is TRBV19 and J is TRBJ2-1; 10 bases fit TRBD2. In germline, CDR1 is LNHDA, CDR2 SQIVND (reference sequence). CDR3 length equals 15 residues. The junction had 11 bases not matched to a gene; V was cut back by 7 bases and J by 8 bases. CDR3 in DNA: TGTGCCAGTACTATGAGCGGGAGGGCAGGGGATGAGCAGTTCTTC. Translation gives CASTMSGRAGDEQFF.

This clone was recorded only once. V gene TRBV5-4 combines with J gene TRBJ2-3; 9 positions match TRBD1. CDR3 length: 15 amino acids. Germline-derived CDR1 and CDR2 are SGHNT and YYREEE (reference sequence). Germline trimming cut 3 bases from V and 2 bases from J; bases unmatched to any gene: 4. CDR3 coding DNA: TGTGCCAGCAGCTCCAGACAGGGGGTCACAGATACGCAGTATTTT. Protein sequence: CASSSRQGVTDTQYF. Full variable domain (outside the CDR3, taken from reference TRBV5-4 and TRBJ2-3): ETGVTQSPTHLIKTRGQQVTLRCSSQSGHNTVSWYQQALGQGPQFIFQYYREEENGRGNFPPRFSGLQFPNYSSELNVNALELDDSALYLCASSSRQGVTDTQYFGPGTRLTVL.

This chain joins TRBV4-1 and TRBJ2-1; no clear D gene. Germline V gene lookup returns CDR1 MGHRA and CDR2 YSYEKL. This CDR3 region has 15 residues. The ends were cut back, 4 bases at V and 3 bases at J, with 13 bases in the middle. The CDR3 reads CASSPLGPHYNEQFF. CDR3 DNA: TGCGCCAGCAGCCCGTTGGGCCCTCACTACAATGAGCAGTTCTTC.

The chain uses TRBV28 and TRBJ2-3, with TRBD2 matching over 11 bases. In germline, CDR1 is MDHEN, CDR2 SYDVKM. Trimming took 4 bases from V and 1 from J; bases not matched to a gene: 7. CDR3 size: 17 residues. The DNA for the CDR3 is TGTGCCAGCAGTTCTGGACTAGCGGGCATACGCACAGATACGCAGTATTTT. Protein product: CASSSGLAGIRTDTQYF.

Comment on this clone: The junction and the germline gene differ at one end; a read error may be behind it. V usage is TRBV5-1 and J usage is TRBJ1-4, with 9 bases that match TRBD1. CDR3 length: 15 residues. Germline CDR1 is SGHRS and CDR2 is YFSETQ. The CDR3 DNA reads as TGCGCCAGCAGGTTGGAGCCTGGACAGGGGGAAAAACTGTTTTTT. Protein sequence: CASRLEPGQGEKLFF.

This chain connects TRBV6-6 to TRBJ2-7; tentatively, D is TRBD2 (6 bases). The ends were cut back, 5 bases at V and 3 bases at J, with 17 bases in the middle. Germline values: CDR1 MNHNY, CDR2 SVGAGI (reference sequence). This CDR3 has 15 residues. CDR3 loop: CASSRPGLDYYEQYF. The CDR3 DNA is TGTGCCAGCAGTCGACCGGGACTGGACTACTACGAGCAGTACTTC.

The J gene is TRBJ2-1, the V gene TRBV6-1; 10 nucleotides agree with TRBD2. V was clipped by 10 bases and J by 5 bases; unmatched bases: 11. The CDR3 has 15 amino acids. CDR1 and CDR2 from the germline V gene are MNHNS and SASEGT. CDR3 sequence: CAITIGLAVDNEQFF. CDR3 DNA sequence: TGTGCCATCACCATAGGACTAGCGGTGGACAATGAGCAGTTCTTC.

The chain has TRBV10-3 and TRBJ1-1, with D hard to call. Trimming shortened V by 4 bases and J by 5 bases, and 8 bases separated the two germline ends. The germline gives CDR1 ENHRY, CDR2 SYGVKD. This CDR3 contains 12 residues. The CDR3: CAISGGGTEAFF. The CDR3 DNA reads TGTGCCATCAGTGGCGGAGGGACTGAAGCTTTCTTT.